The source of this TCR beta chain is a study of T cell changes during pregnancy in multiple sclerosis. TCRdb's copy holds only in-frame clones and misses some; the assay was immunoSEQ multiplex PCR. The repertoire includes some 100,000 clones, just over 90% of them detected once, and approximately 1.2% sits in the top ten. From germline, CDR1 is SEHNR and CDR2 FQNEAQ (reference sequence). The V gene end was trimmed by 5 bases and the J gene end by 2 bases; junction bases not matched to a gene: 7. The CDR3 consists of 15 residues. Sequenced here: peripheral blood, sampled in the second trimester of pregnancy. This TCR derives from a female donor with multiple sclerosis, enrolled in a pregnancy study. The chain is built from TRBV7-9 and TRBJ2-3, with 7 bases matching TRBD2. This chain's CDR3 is CASSPLADYTDTQYF. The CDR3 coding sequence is TGTGCCAGCAGCCCGCTAGCGGATTACACAGATACGCAGTATTTT. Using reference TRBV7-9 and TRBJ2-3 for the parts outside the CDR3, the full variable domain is DTGVSQNPRHKITKRGQNVTFRCDPISEHNRLYWYRQTLGQGPEFLTYFQNEAQLEKSRLLSDRFSAERPKGSFSTLEIQRTEQGDSAMYLCASSPLADYTDTQYFGPGTRLTVL.